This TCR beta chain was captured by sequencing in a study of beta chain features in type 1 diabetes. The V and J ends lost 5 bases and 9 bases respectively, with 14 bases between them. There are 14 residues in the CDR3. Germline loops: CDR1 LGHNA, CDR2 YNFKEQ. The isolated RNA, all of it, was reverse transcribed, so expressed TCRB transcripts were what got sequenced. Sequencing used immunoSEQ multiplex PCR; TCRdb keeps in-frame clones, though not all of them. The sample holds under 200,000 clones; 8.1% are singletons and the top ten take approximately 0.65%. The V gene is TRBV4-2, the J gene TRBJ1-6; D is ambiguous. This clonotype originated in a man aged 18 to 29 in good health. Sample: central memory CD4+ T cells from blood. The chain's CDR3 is CASSDISQASPLHF. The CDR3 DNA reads TGTGCCAGCAGCGATATCTCGCAGGCTTCACCCCTCCACTTT.